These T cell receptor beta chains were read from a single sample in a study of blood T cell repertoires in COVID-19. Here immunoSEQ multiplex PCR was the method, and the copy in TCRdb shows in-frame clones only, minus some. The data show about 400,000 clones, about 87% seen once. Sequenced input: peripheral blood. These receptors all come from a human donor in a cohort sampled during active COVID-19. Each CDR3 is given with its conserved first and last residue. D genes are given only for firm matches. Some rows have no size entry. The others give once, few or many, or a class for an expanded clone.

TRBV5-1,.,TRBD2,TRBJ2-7,CASSSGIGLAPYEQYF,TGCGCCAGCAGTTCCGGCATCGGACTAGCTCCCTACGAGCAGTACTTC
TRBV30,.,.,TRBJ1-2,CAWSRLSSANYGYTF,TGTGCCTGGAGTCGACTGTCATCAGCTAACTATGGCTACACCTTC
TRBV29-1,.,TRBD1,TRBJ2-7,CSVEDPDRGVYEQYF,TGCAGCGTTGAAGACCCGGACAGGGGTGTCTACGAGCAGTACTTC
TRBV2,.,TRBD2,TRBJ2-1,CASSDRLSGSYNEQFF,TGTGCCAGCAGTGACCGACTTAGCGGGTCTTACAATGAGCAGTTCTTC
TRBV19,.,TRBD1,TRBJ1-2,CASSNHRTGERGYTF,TGTGCCAGTAGTAACCATCGGACAGGGGAGAGGGGCTACACCTTC
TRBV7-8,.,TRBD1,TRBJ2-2,CAFTPQGVTGELFF,TGTGCCTTTACTCCGCAGGGGGTGACCGGGGAGCTGTTTTTT
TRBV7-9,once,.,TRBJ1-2,CASSFGQGEGYTF,TGTGCCAGCAGCTTCGGCCAGGGTGAAGGCTACACCTTC
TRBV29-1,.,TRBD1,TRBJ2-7,CSVEEGQGRSYEQYF,TGCAGCGTTGAAGAGGGACAGGGGAGGTCCTACGAGCAGTACTTC
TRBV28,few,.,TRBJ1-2,CASREGKGYGYTF,TGTGCCAGCAGGGAGGGGAAGGGCTATGGCTACACCTTC
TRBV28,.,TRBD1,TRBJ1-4,CASSLMTGNEKLFF,TGTGCCAGCAGTTTAATGACAGGGAATGAAAAACTGTTTTTT
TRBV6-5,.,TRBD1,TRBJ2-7,CASTTTGAVYEQYF,TGTGCCAGCACCACCACAGGGGCGGTCTACGAGCAGTACTTC
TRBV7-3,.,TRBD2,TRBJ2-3,CASSLSGGGTRNTQYF,TGTGCCAGCAGCTTAAGCGGCGGGGGGACCAGAAATACGCAGTATTTT
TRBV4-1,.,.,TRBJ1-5,CASSHHIHSNQPQHF,TGCGCCAGCAGCCATCACATTCATAGCAATCAGCCCCAGCATTTT
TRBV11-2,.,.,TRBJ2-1,CASSYFRGAYRAEQFF,TGTGCCAGCAGCTACTTCCGGGGGGCTTATCGGGCTGAGCAGTTCTTC
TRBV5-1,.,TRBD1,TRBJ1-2,CASSRPGTGDERFFNYGYTF,TGCGCCAGCAGCCGTCCCGGGACAGGGGACGAGCGGTTCTTTAACTATGGCTACACCTTC
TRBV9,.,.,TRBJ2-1,CASSVGDFQQFF,TGTGCCAGCAGCGTAGGAGATTTTCAGCAGTTCTTC
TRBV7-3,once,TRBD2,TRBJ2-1,CASSLNRGLAGGGLYNEQFF,TGTGCCAGCAGCTTAAATAGGGGACTAGCGGGAGGGGGACTCTACAATGAGCAGTTCTTC
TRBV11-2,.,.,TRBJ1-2,CASSLDPGPYGYTF,TGTGCCAGCAGCTTAGATCCTGGGCCCTATGGCTACACCTTC
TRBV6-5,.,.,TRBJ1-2,CASNRVGLIYGYTF,TGTGCCAGCAATCGGGTTGGTCTCATCTATGGCTACACCTTC
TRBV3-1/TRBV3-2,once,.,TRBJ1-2,CASSQDPSNYGYTF,TGTGCCAGCAGCCAAGATCCGTCGAACTATGGCTACACCTTC
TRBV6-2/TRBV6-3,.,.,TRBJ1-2,CASSYPTVAF,TGTGCCAGCAGTTACCCTACTGTGGCCTTC
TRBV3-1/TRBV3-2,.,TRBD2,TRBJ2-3,CASSQDPNGGTTDTQYF,TGTGCCAGCAGCCAAGATCCCAACGGGGGGACCACAGATACGCAGTATTTT
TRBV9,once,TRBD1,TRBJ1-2,CASSVTGQGNYGYTF,TGTGCCAGCAGCGTAACGGGACAGGGGAACTATGGCTACACCTTC
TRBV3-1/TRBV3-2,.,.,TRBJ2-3,CASSQAAAVTDTQYF,TGTGCCAGCAGCCAAGCTGCGGCGGTTACAGATACGCAGTATTTT
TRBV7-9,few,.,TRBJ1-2,CASSSTEREDLRDYGYTF,TGTGCCAGCAGCTCCACCGAACGGGAAGACTTAAGGGACTATGGCTACACCTTC
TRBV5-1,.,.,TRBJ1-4,CASAPSGSDEKLFF,TGCGCCAGCGCTCCGTCAGGGTCGGATGAAAAACTGTTTTTT
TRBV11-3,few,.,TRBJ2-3,CASSLSAGADTQYF,TGTGCCAGCAGCTTATCCGCAGGGGCAGATACGCAGTATTTT
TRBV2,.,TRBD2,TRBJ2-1,CASSVGLADNEQFF,TGTGCCAGCAGCGTCGGACTAGCGGACAATGAGCAGTTCTTC
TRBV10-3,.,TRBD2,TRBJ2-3,CAISAGTSGSSDTQYF,TGTGCCATCAGCGCCGGGACTAGCGGGAGTTCAGATACGCAGTATTTT
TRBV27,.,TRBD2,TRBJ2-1,CASSPGTSGSNEQFF,TGTGCCAGCAGCCCCGGGACTAGCGGGAGCAATGAGCAGTTCTTC
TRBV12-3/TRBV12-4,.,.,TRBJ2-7,CASRVDSSHEQYF,TGTGCCAGCAGAGTAGACAGTAGCCACGAGCAGTACTTC
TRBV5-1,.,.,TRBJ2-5,CASSLLTNEETQYF,TGCGCCAGCAGCCTGCTAACTAATGAGGAGACCCAGTACTTC
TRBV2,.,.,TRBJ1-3,CASSGVGNTIYF,TGTGCCAGCAGTGGTGTAGGAAACACCATATATTTT
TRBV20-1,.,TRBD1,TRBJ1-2,CSASPRDRGPGYTF,TGCAGTGCTAGTCCCCGGGACAGGGGACCTGGCTACACCTTC
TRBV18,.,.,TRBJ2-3,CASSSVQSTDTQYF,TGTGCCAGCTCAAGCGTGCAGAGCACAGATACGCAGTATTTT
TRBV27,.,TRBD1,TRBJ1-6,CASSRDRRFPSPLHF,TGTGCCAGCAGCAGGGACAGGAGGTTTCCTTCACCCCTCCACTTT
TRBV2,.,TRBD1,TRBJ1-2,CASSESGQAYGYTF,TGTGCCAGCAGTGAATCGGGACAGGCCTATGGCTACACCTTC
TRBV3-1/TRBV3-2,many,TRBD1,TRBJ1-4,CASSSRDRANEKLFF,TGTGCCAGCAGCTCCCGGGACAGGGCCAATGAAAAACTGTTTTTT
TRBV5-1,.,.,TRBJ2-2,CASSFQGPDTGELFF,TGCGCCAGCAGCTTCCAGGGTCCAGACACCGGGGAGCTGTTTTTT
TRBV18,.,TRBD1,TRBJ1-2,CASSPTLPGQNYGYTF,TGTGCCAGCTCACCAACTCTTCCGGGACAGAACTATGGCTACACCTTC
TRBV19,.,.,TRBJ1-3,CASSIDQGRDSGNTIYF,TGTGCCAGTAGTATAGATCAGGGCAGGGATTCTGGAAACACCATATATTTT
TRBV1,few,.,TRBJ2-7,CTSSQEQIRPYEQYF,TGCACCAGCAGCCAAGAACAGATTCGACCATACGAGCAGTACTTC
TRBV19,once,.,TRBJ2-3,CASSNGQDTQYF,TGTGCCAGTAGTAATGGGCAGGATACGCAGTATTTT
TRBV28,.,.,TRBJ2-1,CASKTGGDEQFF,TGTGCCAGCAAAACCGGGGGAGATGAGCAGTTCTTC
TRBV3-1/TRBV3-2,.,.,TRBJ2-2,CASSQDFRRAGELFF,TGTGCCAGCAGCCAAGATTTCAGGAGGGCCGGGGAGCTGTTTTTT
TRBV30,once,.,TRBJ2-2,CAWSWTKRGELFF,TGTGCCTGGAGTTGGACAAAACGCGGGGAGCTGTTTTTT
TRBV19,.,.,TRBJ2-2,CASSMGLGENTGELFF,TGTGCCAGTAGTATGGGGCTAGGGGAGAACACCGGGGAGCTGTTTTTT